These 22 T cell receptor beta chains originate from one sample sequenced in a study of HIV-infected patients and healthy controls. TCRdb independently ran MiXCR on the 5' RACE reads; one entry per CDR3 protein. The sample gives roughly 68,000 distinct CDR3 sequences, roughly 21% of which show up once; 1.1% to 1.5% is in the top ten. Material: CD4+ T cells from blood. Receptor source: a human donor in good health.

J is TRBJ2-7 and V is TRBV20-1; D remains ambiguous. The CDR3 contains 12 residues. The germline CDR1 and CDR2 sequences are DFQATT and SNEGSKA (reference sequence). The ends were cut back, 6 bases at V and 6 bases at J, with 15 bases in the middle. The CDR3 here is CSAEPHLGEQYF. The CDR3, as DNA: TGCAGTGCAGAGCCTCACCTTGGCGAGCAGTACTTC.

This clonotype was picked up many times. The J gene is TRBJ1-5, the V gene TRBV6-2 or TRBV6-3, with D unresolved. The CDR3 covers 14 residues. Trimming left V 6 bases short and J 4 bases short, with 13 bases between. In germline, CDR1 is MNHEY, CDR2 SVGEGT. DNA of the CDR3: TGTGCCAGCAGCCCGGTCGCTCGAAATCAGCCCCAGCATTTT. Translation: CASSPVARNQPQHF.

This clonotype was recorded many times. This chain connects TRBV9 to TRBJ1-1, with unresolved D. The CDR3 has 15 amino acids. From germline, CDR1 is SGDLS and CDR2 YYNGEE. The V end lost 4 bases, the J end lost 3 bases, and 16 bases lay between the germline ends. This CDR3 reads CASSPRPDSHTEAFF. CDR3 coding DNA: TGTGCCAGCAGCCCCCGGCCGGACTCGCACACTGAAGCTTTCTTT.

This clonotype showed up many times. The chain carries TRBV7-2 and TRBJ1-1, with TRBD1 matching 11 bases. J gave up 6 bases and V 4 bases, and 10 bases lay outside the gene matches. CDR1 is SGHTA, CDR2 FQGNSA, per germline. The CDR3 runs 16 residues. CDR3 loop: CASSSDRGRRISEAFF. In DNA, the CDR3 is TGTGCCAGCAGCTCGGACAGGGGGCGAAGAATCTCTGAAGCTTTCTTT.

This clonotype has ten or more counts. The chain recombines TRBV6-2 or TRBV6-3 with TRBJ2-3, with 7 bases lining up with TRBD2. The CDR3 is made up of 18 amino acids. V lost 4 bases to trimming and J lost 0 bases; unmatched junction nucleotides: 13. Germline V gene sequence: CDR1 MNHEY, CDR2 SVGEGT. CDR3 residues: CASSLGGGSSSSTDTQYF. For the CDR3, the DNA is TGTGCCAGCAGTTTGGGGGGGGGTTCTTCTTCTAGCACAGATACGCAGTATTTT.

On this clonotype: Relative to the germline gene, one junction end is altered; a read error may explain this. The chain combines TRBV24-1 with TRBJ1-5; D is unresolved. The CDR3 extends over 14 amino acids. Germline V CDR1 and CDR2: KGHDR, SFDVKD. The CDR3 spells CATSGLDSNQPQHF. The CDR3 nucleotides read TGTGCCACCAGTGGTTTGGACAGCAATCAGCCCCAGCATTTT.

This clonotype turned up a few times. The V call is TRBV9, the J call TRBJ2-3; D gene ambiguous. The CDR3 consists of 13 residues. V gave up 1 base and J gave up 0 bases, with 3 bases separating them. The germline V gene has CDR1 SGDLS and CDR2 YYNGEE. For the CDR3, the DNA is TGTGCCAGCAGCGTAACCAGCACAGATACGCAGTATTTT. Protein: CASSVTSTDTQYF.

The genes are TRBV6-1 and TRBJ2-7, with D unresolved. Germline V lookup: CDR1 MNHNS, CDR2 SASEGT. V lost 1 base and J 2 bases, leaving 3 bases between the germline ends. This CDR3 is 12 amino acids long. This CDR3 reads CASSEVTYEQYF. Here the CDR3 DNA reads TGTGCCAGCAGTGAAGTGACCTACGAGCAGTACTTC.

Relative to its sample, this clonotype is medium-sized. This rearrangement joins TRBV25-1 to TRBJ1-5; D not resolved. Germline V gives CDR1 MGHDK, CDR2 SYGVNS. The CDR3 is 12 residues long. V was shortened by 3 bases and J by 7 bases, with 7 bases between the two germline ends. The CDR3 loop is CASSDGRQPQHF. For the CDR3, the DNA is TGTGCCAGCAGTGATGGCCGGCAGCCCCAGCATTTT.

This clonotype was found many times. V usage is TRBV20-1 and J usage is TRBJ2-2; D call uncertain. V lost 0 bases, J lost 4 bases, and 9 bases lay in between. From germline, CDR1 is DFQATT and CDR2 SNEGSKA (reference sequence). This CDR3 has 14 residues. DNA for the CDR3: TGCAGTGCTAGAGATTATACGGGCACCGGGGAGCTGTTTTTT. Translation: CSARDYTGTGELFF.

This clonotype has at least ten counts. This chain joins TRBV18 and TRBJ2-3; no clear D. The CDR3 length is 14 residues. Germline V lookup: CDR1 KGHSH, CDR2 LQKENI. The V end was cut by 2 bases, the J end by 6 bases, with 12 bases between. The CDR3 DNA reads as TGTGCCAGCTCACCATCATTGCAGCCGGATACGCAGTATTTT. Translation gives CASSPSLQPDTQYF.

The rearrangement joins TRBV4-3 to TRBJ2-3; tentatively, D is TRBD1 (6 bases). The CDR3 consists of 15 residues. CDR1 is LGHNA and CDR2 is YSLEER in the germline V gene. V was clipped by 8 bases and J by 6 bases, with 21 bases between them. CDR3 nucleotides: TGCGCCAGCGGCCCAGCAGACAGGCGGACGGATACGCAGTATTTT. It is translated as CASGPADRRTDTQYF.

At least ten counts were recorded for this clonotype. The CDR3 nucleotides read TGCAGCGTTGAATGGTCCGGTTTGAAGGGCTACACCTTC. It specifies CSVEWSGLKGYTF. V and J are TRBV29-1 and TRBJ1-2; D is uncertain. This CDR3 contains 13 residues. V lost 2 bases and J lost 8, with 15 bases in between. Germline CDR1 is SQVTM and CDR2 is ANQGSEA. Supplemented by reference TRBV29-1 and TRBJ1-2, the full variable domain reads SAVISQKPSRDICQRGTSLTIQCQVDSQVTMMFWYRQQPGQSLTLIATANQGSEATYESGFVIDKFPISRPNLTFSTLTVSNMSPEDSSIYLCSVEWSGLKGYTFGSGTRLTVV.

This sequence joins TRBV10-1 and TRBJ2-2, with D possibly matching TRBD1 (6 bases). The germline V gene encodes CDR1 WNHNN and CDR2 SYGVQD (reference sequence). The V gene lost 5 bases and the J gene lost 5 bases, with 9 bases spanning the gap. This CDR3 region has 13 residues. CDR3 loop: CASSNQGTGELFF. The CDR3 DNA is TGCGCCAGCAGTAATCAGGGGACCGGGGAGCTGTTTTTT.

The table lists this clonotype with a count of one. The CDR3 nucleotides are TGTGCCTGGGGCCCGGCAGGTCTGGGTCAGCCCCAGCATTTT. This codes for CAWGPAGLGQPQHF. This chain joins TRBV30 and TRBJ1-5; no clear D. The V gene's germline CDR1 is GTSNPN and CDR2 SVGIG (reference sequence). This CDR3 spans 14 amino acids. Trimming left V 5 bases short and J 6 bases short, with 17 bases between.

The chain uses TRBV9 and TRBJ1-2; D gene uncertain. V lost 4 bases, J lost 3 bases, and 16 bases lay in between. The CDR3 covers 15 residues. Germline V gives CDR1 SGDLS, CDR2 YYNGEE. CDR3 DNA sequence: TGTGCCAGCAGCCCGAGCGGGGTGCCAGACTATGGCTACACCTTC. Protein: CASSPSGVPDYGYTF.

Many counts were recorded for this clonotype. This chain connects TRBV10-3 to TRBJ2-3; D is uncertain. Germline V gene sequence: CDR1 ENHRY, CDR2 SYGVKD. CDR3 size: 14 residues. V lost 2 bases and J lost 1, with 7 bases in between. In DNA, the CDR3 is TGTGCCATCAGTGAGAGGGAAGGCACAGATACGCAGTATTTT. This sequence encodes CAISEREGTDTQYF.

There are many counts of this clonotype. This rearrangement joins TRBV5-1 to TRBJ2-1, with 8 bases aligning to TRBD1. J was trimmed by 4 bases and V by 4 bases; bases with no gene match: 4. This CDR3 region has 14 residues. Germline values: CDR1 SGHRS, CDR2 YFSETQ. The CDR3 reads CASSPRGQYNEQFF. As DNA, the CDR3 is TGCGCCAGCAGCCCCAGGGGGCAGTACAATGAGCAGTTCTTC.

J is TRBJ2-3 and V is TRBV20-1; 7 bases match TRBD2. CDR3 length equals 17 residues. Germline CDR1 and CDR2: DFQATT and SNEGSKA (reference sequence). V dropped 0 bases and J dropped 0; count of bases not matched to a gene: 9. The CDR3 DNA sequence: TGCAGTGCTAGAGATCTATGGGGGGGACCTAGCACAGATACGCAGTATTTT. Its protein is CSARDLWGGPSTDTQYF.

This clonotype was seen at least ten times. The chain carries TRBV4-3 and TRBJ1-4, with a weak D call TRBD1 (5 bases). Germline CDR1 is LGHNA and CDR2 is YSLEER. The CDR3 loop spans 16 amino acids. V shed 6 bases and J shed 5 bases, with 19 bases lying between them. The CDR3 protein is CASSPRSRSGNEKLFF. The DNA for the CDR3 is TGCGCCAGCAGTCCGAGGAGTCGGTCAGGGAATGAAAAACTGTTTTTT.

There are a few counts of this clonotype. This chain links TRBV4-3 with TRBJ1-5; D gene uncertain. This CDR3 has 13 residues. The germline V and J ends were trimmed by 0 bases and 4 bases, with 4 bases remaining between them. CDR1 is LGHNA and CDR2 is YSLEER in the germline V gene. Here the CDR3 reads CASSQDWNQPQHF. The DNA for the CDR3 is TGCGCCAGCAGCCAAGATTGGAATCAGCCCCAGCATTTT.

This clonotype was seen ten or more times. The chain is built from TRBV29-1 and TRBJ2-4, with a possible D match to TRBD2 (5 bases). CDR3 length: 14 residues. CDR1 SQVTM and CDR2 ANQGSEA come from the germline V gene. V was cut by 4 bases and J by 3 bases, with 13 bases left in between. The CDR3 DNA sequence: TGCAGCGTTGGAAACGAGGGCGGCAAAAACATTCAGTACTTC. Translating gives CSVGNEGGKNIQYF.